This TCR beta chain was captured in a study of cytomegalovirus exposure and HLA in healthy donors. Study observations and caveats: TCR beta V- and J-gene trimming was later associated with a missense DCLRE1C variant.

Germline CDR1 and CDR2: SGHKS and YYEKEE (reference sequence). V gave up 1 base and J gave up 6 bases; unmatched junction bases: 15. The CDR3 consists of 18 residues. Remarks on this clone: Its specificity is not known.

The PCR contained 60 Vbeta and 13 Jbeta primers. Clones were read by immunoSEQ multiplex PCR, and TCRdb kept only the in-frame ones, dropping some. The data show about 170,000 clones, with around 85% seen just once and 1% held by the top ten. Sequences were obtained from PBMCs. The V and J genes are TRBV5-5 and TRBJ2-3, with TRBD1 identical over 9 bases. The receptor comes from a boy aged 2 to 9 in good health and CMV-seronegative. The CDR3 bases are TGTGCCAGCAGCTTGTTGGGTGTGGGGACAGGGTCGGCGGATACGCAGTATTTT. This gives the protein CASSLLGVGTGSADTQYF.